These 18 T cell receptor beta chains were sequenced from one sample in a study of CD8+CD57+ T cells in acquired aplastic anemia. Patients chosen for sequencing had shown CD8+CD57+ cell expansion by flow cytometry. Using genomic DNA as the template, TCR beta VDJ and CDR3 profiling was carried out. TCRdb passed the reads through MiXCR, listing each CDR3 protein once. The sample contains about 160,000 distinct CDR3 sequences, about 45% of which appear only once. Sequenced material: sorted CD4+, CD8+, or CD8+CD57+ T cells (not recorded which) from PBMCs. All receptors come from a human donor with aplastic anemia.

There are many counts of this clonotype. This chain uses TRBV13 with TRBJ1-5; 12 bases line up with TRBD1. CDR3 length: 16 amino acids. The trim removed 4 bases at V and 7 bases at J, leaving 8 bases unmatched. The germline V gene has CDR1 PRHDT and CDR2 FYEKMQ (reference sequence). CDR3 amino acids: CASSSRGTGGEQPQHF. DNA of the CDR3: TGTGCCAGCAGCTCCCGGGGGACAGGGGGCGAACAGCCCCAGCATTTT. Full variable domain (outside the CDR3, taken from reference TRBV13 and TRBJ1-5): AAGVIQSPRHLIKEKRETATLKCYPIPRHDTVYWYQQGPGQDPQFLISFYEKMQSDKGSIPDRFSAQQFSDYHSELNMSSLELGDSALYFCASSSRGTGGEQPQHFGDGTRLSIL.

This rearrangement joins TRBV25-1 to TRBJ2-5; tentative D call: TRBD2 (6 bases). This CDR3 spans 12 amino acids. CDR1 and CDR2 from the germline V gene are MGHDK and SYGVNS. This chain's CDR3 is CASRGYQETQYF. CDR3 nucleotides: TGTGCAAGCCGGGGGTACCAAGAGACCCAGTACTTC.

This clonotype was recorded a few times. This chain joins TRBV7-9 and TRBJ2-5; TRBD2 matches at 9 bases. This CDR3 is 16 amino acids long. V gave up 2 bases and J gave up 0 bases; unmatched junction bases: 4. Germline CDR1 reads SEHNR; CDR2 reads FQNEAQ (reference sequence). CDR3 sequence reads: CASSLQTSGYQETQYF. The CDR3 DNA is TGTGCCAGCAGCTTACAGACTAGCGGATACCAAGAGACCCAGTACTTC.

This clonotype was detected a few times. The V and J genes are TRBV30 and TRBJ1-2, with D perhaps TRBD1 (5 bases). V was pared by 0 bases and J by 4 bases, with 15 bases between. The germline V gene encodes CDR1 GTSNPN and CDR2 SVGIG (reference sequence). The CDR3 is made up of 15 amino acids. In nucleotides, the CDR3 is TGTGCCTGGAGTGTACGTGGGGCGCGGTCCTATGGCTACACCTTC. This translates into CAWSVRGARSYGYTF.

This clonotype was counted many times. The chain is built from TRBV5-1 and TRBJ1-5; unclear D gene. Trimming cost V 5 bases and J 5 bases, with 26 bases left between them. CDR3 length: 18 residues. Germline V gene lookup returns CDR1 SGHRS and CDR2 YFSETQ. For the CDR3, the DNA is TGCGCCAGCAGTGATCGAGAAAAGGAGGAGAAGATTTATCAGCCCCAGCATTTT. Encoded protein: CASSDREKEEKIYQPQHF.

This clonotype came up many times. This chain connects TRBV5-1 to TRBJ2-1, with a weak D call TRBD2 (6 bases). This CDR3 region has 16 residues. V was cut by 4 bases and J by 2 bases, with 16 bases left in between. Germline CDR1 SGHRS, CDR2 YFSETQ. The CDR3 loop is CASSVAGGTPYNEQFF. The CDR3 coding sequence is TGCGCCAGCAGCGTTGCCGGAGGGACCCCCTACAATGAGCAGTTCTTC.

This chain links TRBV7-8 with TRBJ2-2; D call uncertain. This CDR3 has 12 residues. The germline CDR1 and CDR2 sequences are SGHVS and FQNEAQ. Between the trimmed V and J ends, which lost 5 bases and 8 bases, there was a span of 9 bases. The CDR3 DNA reads TGTGCCAGCAGCGAAAAGGAAGGGGAGCTGTTTTTT. Its protein is CASSEKEGELFF.

The chain links TRBV29-1 to TRBJ2-7, with TRBD1 matching 7 bases. This CDR3 has 12 residues. Germline CDR1 SQVTM, CDR2 ANQGSEA. V was pared by 2 bases and J by 7 bases, with 5 bases of the junction left unmatched. The CDR3 loop reads CSVEQGVREQYF. The CDR3 DNA is TGCAGCGTTGAACAGGGGGTGCGAGAGCAGTACTTC.

This clonotype was counted between two and nine times. The genes are TRBV3-1 and TRBJ1-2, with 8 bases that match TRBD1. V dropped 0 bases and J dropped 4; count of bases not matched to a gene: 4. This CDR3 has 15 amino acids. Germline CDR1 LGHDT, CDR2 YNNKEL (reference sequence). The CDR3 region has the DNA TGTGCCAGCAGCCAAGAGACAGGGGAAATCTATGGCTACACCTTC. This translates into CASSQETGEIYGYTF.

The genes are TRBV29-1 and TRBJ1-4; D is ambiguous. The CDR3 runs 11 residues. V lost 1 base and J 7 bases, leaving 4 bases between the germline ends. The V gene's germline CDR1 is SQVTM and CDR2 ANQGSEA. In nucleotides, the CDR3 is TGCAGCGTTGAAGGGGGTGAAAAACTGTTTTTT. Protein sequence: CSVEGGEKLFF.

This clonotype was observed at least ten times. This sequence joins TRBV9 and TRBJ1-1, with 7 positions matching TRBD1. Trimming at V came to 3 bases and at J to 0 bases, leaving 11 bases not matched to a gene. CDR3 length: 17 amino acids. Germline CDR1 SGDLS, CDR2 YYNGEE. Written as DNA, the CDR3 is TGTGCCAGCAGCGCCCTCCCCAGGGGGAAGGTGAACACTGAAGCTTTCTTT. It encodes CASSALPRGKVNTEAFF.

This clonotype has a single count. This sequence may be a read error, since a much larger clone differs from it by one base. CDR3 sequence: CASSPGRPGEKLFF. The CDR3 coding sequence is TGTGCCAGCAGCCCTGGACGGCCGGGAGAAAAACTGTTTTTT. The rearrangement links TRBV2 to TRBJ1-4; the D is unclear. The CDR3 covers 14 residues. V lost 6 bases and J lost 8, with 16 bases in between. Germline CDR1 SNHLY, CDR2 FYNNEI.

In its sample, this clonotype was seen many times. This sequence joins TRBV7-2 and TRBJ2-7; D gene ambiguous. The CDR3 has 13 residues. Per the germline V gene, CDR1 is SGHTA and CDR2 is FQGNSA. V was shortened by 4 bases and J by 3 bases, with 10 bases between the two germline ends. The CDR3 reads CASSSSRNYEQYF. CDR3 DNA: TGTGCCAGCAGCTCCTCACGTAACTACGAGCAGTACTTC. The full variable domain, in which reference TRBV7-2 and TRBJ2-7 provide the parts outside the CDR3, is GAGVSQSPSNKVTEKGKDVELRCDPISGHTALYWYRQSLGQGLEFLIYFQGNSAPDKSGLPSDRFSAERTGGSVSTLTIQRTQQEDSAVYLCASSSSRNYEQYFGPGTRLTVT.

The chain couples TRBV2 to TRBJ1-6; unclear D gene. The ends were cut back, 5 bases at V and 4 bases at J, with 12 bases in the middle. The germline gives CDR1 SNHLY, CDR2 FYNNEI. The CDR3 extends over 15 amino acids. The CDR3, as DNA: TGTGCCAGCAGTTTAGAGGGAGGGTATAATTCACCCCTCCACTTT. It codes for CASSLEGGYNSPLHF.

The rearrangement uses TRBV5-1 and TRBJ2-2; D not resolved. V was clipped by 3 bases and J by 5 bases, with 8 bases between them. The CDR3 extends over 13 amino acids. The germline V gene has CDR1 SGHRS and CDR2 YFSETQ. Here the CDR3 DNA reads TGCGCCAGCAGCTGGCGGTCTACCGGGGAGCTGTTTTTT. Translation gives CASSWRSTGELFF.

The sample holds many counts of this clonotype. This rearrangement joins TRBV29-1 to TRBJ2-1, with TRBD1 matching over 10 bases. V was pared by 6 bases and J by 7 bases, with 9 bases of the junction left unmatched. The CDR3 runs to 14 residues. Looked up from germline, CDR1 is SQVTM and CDR2 is ANQGSEA. The CDR3 is CSVERDRGINEQFF. The CDR3 coding sequence is TGCAGCGTGGAGCGGGACAGGGGAATAAATGAGCAGTTCTTC.

J is TRBJ1-2 and V is TRBV7-6; TRBD1 agrees at 7 bases. Germline values: CDR1 SGHVS, CDR2 FNYEAQ. With 5 bases clipped from V and 0 bases from J, the junction kept 6 bases outside the gene matches. The length of the CDR3 is 15 residues. CDR3 region: CASSGPDRANYGYTF. The DNA for the CDR3 is TGTGCCAGCAGCGGACCCGACAGGGCTAACTATGGCTACACCTTC. The variable domain in full, with the rest retrieved from reference TRBV7-6 and TRBJ1-2, is GAGVSQSPRYKVTKRGQDVALRCDPISGHVSLYWYRQALGQGPEFLTYFNYEAQQDKSGLPNDRFSAERPEGSISTLTIQRTEQRDSAMYRCASSGPDRANYGYTFGSGTRLTVV.

This clonotype was recorded at least ten times. The chain uses TRBV7-3 and TRBJ1-5; D is uncertain. The CDR3 totals 17 residues. Trimming removed 7 bases at V and 0 bases at J, with 19 bases between. CDR1 is SGHTA and CDR2 is FQGTGA in the germline V gene. The CDR3 DNA is TGTGCCAGCAAGTTCGTCCGGGAAACCCATAGCAATCAGCCCCAGCATTTT. As protein: CASKFVRETHSNQPQHF.